The 17 T cell receptor beta chains listed next were all sequenced from one sample in a study of CD8 T cells in ankylosing spondylitis. MiXCR was run by TCRdb on the 5' RACE reads, yielding one entry per CDR3 protein. Of some 240,000 distinct CDR3 sequences listed, over 15% are singletons. Sample: blood, either unsorted or a sorted T cell fraction (not recorded which). The receptors shown here come from a male donor with ankylosing spondylitis or in good health (not recorded which).

In this sample, this clonotype turned up a few times. The rearrangement uses TRBV7-9 and TRBJ2-7, with D possibly being TRBD2 (5 bases). Germline V lookup: CDR1 SEHNR, CDR2 FQNEAQ (reference sequence). The length of the CDR3 is 14 residues. Trimming took 6 bases from V and 0 from J, leaving 12 bases between them. CDR3 sequence: CASRSRGSSYEQYF. The CDR3 nucleotides are TGTGCCAGCAGGTCCCGAGGGTCCTCCTACGAGCAGTACTTC.

Written as DNA, the CDR3 is TGTGCCATCAGTGAGTCCCGACCCGGGGAGCTGTTTTTT. Translated, it gives CAISESRPGELFF. This rearrangement joins TRBV10-3 to TRBJ2-2; D call uncertain. Trimming took 0 bases from V and 6 from J, leaving 5 bases between them. This CDR3 has 13 residues. Looked up from germline, CDR1 is ENHRY and CDR2 is SYGVKD.

This clonotype was counted only a few times. The rearrangement uses TRBV6-2 or TRBV6-3 and TRBJ2-3; 7 nucleotides match TRBD2. This CDR3 has 20 residues. V shed 0 bases and J 0 bases; nucleotides not matched to a gene: 15. The V gene's germline CDR1 is MNHEY and CDR2 SVGEGT. The CDR3 protein is CASSYSEAGPSGLSTDTQYF. The DNA of the CDR3 is TGTGCCAGCAGTTACTCCGAGGCAGGGCCTAGCGGACTAAGCACAGATACGCAGTATTTT.

This clonotype was counted a few times. The CDR3 DNA reads TGTGCCAGCAGTTTATTGGGTATCACCGGGGAGCTGTTTTTT. Its translation: CASSLLGITGELFF. The rearrangement links TRBV28 to TRBJ2-2; D unclear. The germline V gene has CDR1 MDHEN and CDR2 SYDVKM. This CDR3 region has 14 residues. V was cut by 1 base and J by 4 bases, with 7 bases left in between.

This sequence joins TRBV5-5 and TRBJ2-3; D gene unclear. The CDR3 is made up of 13 amino acids. CDR1 and CDR2 (germline): SGHKS, YYEKEE (reference sequence). The ends were cut back, 1 base at V and 2 bases at J, with 5 bases in the middle. DNA of the CDR3: TGTGCCAGCAGCTTGATCGTCACAGATACGCAGTATTTT. Translating it yields CASSLIVTDTQYF. The full variable domain, its missing parts supplied by reference TRBV5-5 and TRBJ2-3, is DAGVTQSPTHLIKTRGQQVTLRCSPISGHKSVSWYQQVLGQGPQFIFQYYEKEERGRGNFPDRFSARQFPNYSSELNVNALLLGDSALYLCASSLIVTDTQYFGPGTRLTVL.

The chain employs TRBV20-1 and TRBJ1-1, with 7 bases identical to TRBD1. Germline loops: CDR1 DFQATT, CDR2 SNEGSKA (reference sequence). The V gene end was trimmed by 3 bases and the J gene end by 1 base; junction bases not matched to a gene: 8. The CDR3 totals 15 residues. CDR3 coding DNA: TGCAGTGCTAGGGGGCAGGGGGAAACGAACACTGAAGCTTTCTTT. This gives the protein CSARGQGETNTEAFF.

In this sample, this clonotype turned up many times. The rearrangement uses TRBV29-1 and TRBJ2-1; D not resolved. The germline CDR1 and CDR2 sequences are SQVTM and ANQGSEA. V was cut by 7 bases and J by 3 bases, with 13 bases left in between. The CDR3 length is 13 residues. The CDR3, as DNA: TGCAGCGCCATTCAGGTCGTCTACAATGAGCAGTTCTTC. It codes for CSAIQVVYNEQFF.

This chain links TRBV20-1 with TRBJ2-7; D may be TRBD2 (6 bases). Trimming removed 5 bases from V and 4 bases from J, with 12 bases in between. Germline CDR1 is DFQATT and CDR2 is SNEGSKA (reference sequence). The CDR3 is 12 amino acids. DNA for the CDR3: TGCAGTGCTGCGACTGGGACTTACGAGCAGTACTTC. Amino acid sequence: CSAATGTYEQYF.

This clonotype was counted a few times. This chain joins TRBV29-1 and TRBJ2-3; D gene ambiguous. This CDR3 has 16 amino acids. Trimming removed 7 bases from V and 0 bases from J, with 20 bases in between. The V gene's germline CDR1 is SQVTM and CDR2 ANQGSEA. CDR3 DNA: TGCAGCGCGGATCCTCTGGGATTTCCTAGCACAGATACGCAGTATTTT. Protein: CSADPLGFPSTDTQYF.

There are a few counts of this clonotype. The genes are TRBV28 and TRBJ2-7, with TRBD2 matching 9 bases. V gave up 4 bases and J gave up 2 bases; unmatched junction bases: 9. The CDR3 runs to 16 residues. CDR1 is MDHEN, CDR2 SYDVKM, per germline. CDR3 DNA: TGTGCCAGCAGTTACCCCAGGGCGGGAGGGCCCTACGAGCAGTACTTC. Its translation is CASSYPRAGGPYEQYF.

The sample holds many counts of this clonotype. V gene TRBV4-3 combines with J gene TRBJ2-2; D may be TRBD2 (5 bases). The CDR3 is 17 amino acids. The germline V gene encodes CDR1 LGHNA and CDR2 YSLEER. V was shortened by 0 bases and J by 5 bases, with 16 bases between the two germline ends. The CDR3 DNA reads as TGCGCCAGCAGCCAAGAGGTTAGCCCAAGCGGTACCGGGGAGCTGTTTTTT. This encodes CASSQEVSPSGTGELFF.

The rearrangement links TRBV10-3 to TRBJ2-1; TRBD2 aligns across 7 bases. The CDR3 is 18 residues long. V dropped 5 bases and J dropped 2; count of bases not matched to a gene: 15. Germline CDR1 reads ENHRY; CDR2 reads SYGVKD. The DNA of the CDR3 is TGTGCCATCAGTATAGATTTCCCAGTCGCGGGAGCCTACAATGAGCAGTTCTTC. Translated, it gives CAISIDFPVAGAYNEQFF.

This clonotype was counted a few times. The chain recombines TRBV12-3 or TRBV12-4 with TRBJ2-7; TRBD2 might be the D (5 bases). The CDR3 totals 17 residues. Trimming took off 4 bases at V and 3 bases at J, with 22 bases between the two ends. CDR3 protein: CASSYGLMRNGNYEQYF. CDR3 nucleotides: TGTGCCAGCAGTTATGGTCTTATGCGAAACGGGAACTACGAGCAGTACTTC.

This clonotype showed up many times. This chain joins TRBV10-3 and TRBJ2-5, with TRBD2 identical over 14 bases. Germline-derived CDR1 and CDR2 are ENHRY and SYGVKD. The CDR3 spans 15 residues. V was pared by 6 bases and J by 3 bases, with 3 bases of the junction left unmatched. The CDR3 nucleotides are TGTGCCATCAGAGGGACTAGCGGGAGTAAAGAGACCCAGTACTTC. Protein sequence: CAIRGTSGSKETQYF.

The chain carries TRBV29-1 and TRBJ2-7, with TRBD2 matching over 11 bases. Per the germline V gene, CDR1 is SQVTM and CDR2 is ANQGSEA. The CDR3 extends over 13 amino acids. With 6 bases clipped from V and 5 bases from J, the junction kept 6 bases outside the gene matches. The CDR3 reads CSVRLAGRNEQYF. In DNA form, the CDR3 reads TGCAGCGTCAGACTAGCGGGAAGGAACGAGCAGTACTTC.

This clonotype has just a few counts. V is TRBV10-3 and J is TRBJ1-1, with unresolved D. Deletions cut 2 bases from V and 1 base from J, with 8 bases between. CDR1 and CDR2 (germline): ENHRY, SYGVKD. The CDR3 spans 14 residues. The CDR3 reads CAISERNANTEAFF. For the CDR3, the DNA is TGTGCCATCAGTGAGCGAAATGCGAACACTGAAGCTTTCTTT.

This clonotype was observed a few times. V is TRBV9 and J is TRBJ2-3; D gene ambiguous. V was clipped by 1 base and J by 0 bases, with 9 bases between them. The length of the CDR3 is 15 residues. CDR1 is SGDLS, CDR2 YYNGEE, per germline. The chain's CDR3 is CASSVLLGSTDTQYF. CDR3 in DNA: TGTGCCAGCAGCGTACTTCTGGGGAGCACAGATACGCAGTATTTT.